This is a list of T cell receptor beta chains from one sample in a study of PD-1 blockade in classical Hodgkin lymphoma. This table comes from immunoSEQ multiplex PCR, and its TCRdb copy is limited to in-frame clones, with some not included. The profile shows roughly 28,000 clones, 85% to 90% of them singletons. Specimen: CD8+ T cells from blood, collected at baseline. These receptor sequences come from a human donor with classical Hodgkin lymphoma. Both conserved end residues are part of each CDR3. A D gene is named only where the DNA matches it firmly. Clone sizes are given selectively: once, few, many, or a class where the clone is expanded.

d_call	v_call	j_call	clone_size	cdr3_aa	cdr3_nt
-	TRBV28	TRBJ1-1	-	CASSRTRNTEAFF	TGTGCCAGCAGTCGAACACGGAACACTGAAGCTTTCTTT
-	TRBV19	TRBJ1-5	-	CASSRSNYQPQHF	TGTGCCAGCAGTCGATCCAATTATCAGCCCCAGCATTTT
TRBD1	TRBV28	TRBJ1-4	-	CASSPRTGLNEKLFF	TGTGCCAGCAGTCCCCGGACAGGACTTAATGAAAAACTGTTTTTT
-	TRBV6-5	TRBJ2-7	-	CASSWGPREDYEQYF	TGTGCCAGCAGCTGGGGGCCAAGGGAGGACTACGAGCAGTACTTC
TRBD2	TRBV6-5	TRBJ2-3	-	CASSPTPRGADTQYF	TGTGCCAGCAGCCCTACCCCTCGGGGGGCAGATACGCAGTATTTT
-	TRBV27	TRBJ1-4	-	CASSFYFGSAGEKLFF	TGTGCCAGCAGTTTTTACTTCGGCTCGGCGGGAGAAAAACTGTTTTTT
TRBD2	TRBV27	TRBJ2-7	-	CASRIAGALSYEQYF	TGTGCCAGCAGGATAGCGGGAGCCCTTTCCTACGAGCAGTACTTC
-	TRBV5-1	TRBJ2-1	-	CASSAYGISSYNEQFF	TGCGCCAGCAGCGCGTACGGGATCAGCTCCTACAATGAGCAGTTCTTC
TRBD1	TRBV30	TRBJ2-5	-	CAGKGPGQDRGEQYF	TGTGCCGGCAAGGGCCCGGGACAGGACCGTGGGGAGCAGTACTTC
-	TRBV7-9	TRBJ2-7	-	CASSPIGSYEQYF	TGTGCCAGCAGCCCCATTGGGTCCTACGAGCAGTACTTC
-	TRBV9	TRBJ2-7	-	CASSAVDNHEQYF	TGTGCCAGCAGCGCCGTGGATAACCACGAGCAGTACTTC
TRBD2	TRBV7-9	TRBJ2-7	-	CASSPREGAPYEQYF	TGTGCCAGCAGCCCCCGGGAGGGAGCTCCCTACGAGCAGTACTTC
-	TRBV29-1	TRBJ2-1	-	CSVVPTGTGNEQFF	TGCAGCGTTGTTCCGACGGGAACGGGCAATGAGCAGTTCTTC
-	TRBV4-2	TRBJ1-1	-	CASSQETANTEAFF	TGTGCCAGCAGCCAAGAAACAGCGAACACTGAAGCTTTCTTT
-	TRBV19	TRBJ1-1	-	CASRSTPGHTEAFF	TGTGCCAGTCGCTCAACCCCGGGTCACACTGAAGCTTTCTTT
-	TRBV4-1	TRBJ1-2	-	CASSQDKGQGLNYGYTF	TGCGCCAGCAGTCAAGATAAGGGCCAGGGGCTTAACTATGGCTACACCTTC
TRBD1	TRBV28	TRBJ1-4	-	CASSFAPGQVNEKLFF	TGTGCCAGCAGTTTCGCGCCGGGACAGGTTAATGAAAAACTGTTTTTT
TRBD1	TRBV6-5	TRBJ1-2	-	CASSYSGQNGYTF	TGTGCCAGCAGTTACTCGGGACAGAATGGCTACACCTTC
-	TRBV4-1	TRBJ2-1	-	CASSQERGRAHNEQFF	TGCGCCAGCAGCCAAGAGAGGGGGAGGGCCCACAATGAGCAGTTCTTC
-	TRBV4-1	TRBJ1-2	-	CASSQDPGSPFYGYTF	TGCGCCAGCAGCCAAGATCCAGGGAGCCCTTTCTATGGCTACACCTTC
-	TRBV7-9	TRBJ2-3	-	CASSLLEPGRDTQYF	TGTGCCAGCAGCTTATTAGAACCGGGGCGAGATACGCAGTATTTT
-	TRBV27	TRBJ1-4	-	CASSFTRATNEKLFF	TGTGCCAGCAGTTTTACCAGGGCAACTAATGAAAAACTGTTTTTT
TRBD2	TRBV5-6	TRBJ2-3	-	CASSQRDKIDTQYF	TGTGCCAGCAGTCAGCGGGATAAGATAGATACGCAGTATTTT
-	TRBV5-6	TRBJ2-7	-	CASSLEGVAGPIGQYF	TGTGCCAGCAGCTTGGAGGGGGTAGCGGGCCCTATCGGGCAGTACTTC
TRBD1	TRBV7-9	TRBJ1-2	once	CASRPRDRALSYTF	TGTGCCAGCAGACCACGGGACAGGGCCCTTTCCTACACCTTC
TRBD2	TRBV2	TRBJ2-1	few	CASSLLLAEGYNEQFF	TGTGCCAGCAGCCTCCTGCTAGCGGAGGGTTACAATGAGCAGTTCTTC
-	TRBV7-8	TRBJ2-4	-	CASSLLIPRDIQYF	TGTGCCAGCAGCTTATTGATACCCCGTGACATTCAGTACTTC
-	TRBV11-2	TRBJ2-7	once	CASSLPFRGHEQYF	TGTGCCAGCAGCTTGCCCTTCAGGGGCCACGAGCAGTACTTC
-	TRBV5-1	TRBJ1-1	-	CASSFGGASEAFF	TGCGCCAGCAGCTTCGGGGGGGCTAGTGAAGCTTTCTTT
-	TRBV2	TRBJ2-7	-	CASSAGWRANSYEQYF	TGTGCCAGCAGTGCGGGGTGGCGGGCGAACTCCTACGAGCAGTACTTC
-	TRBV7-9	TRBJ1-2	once	CASSLGSGGYTF	TGTGCCAGCAGCTTAGGGTCGGGTGGCTACACCTTC
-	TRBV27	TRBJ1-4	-	CASSLGLGRENEKLFF	TGTGCCAGCAGTTTGGGATTGGGCAGGGAAAATGAAAAACTGTTTTTT
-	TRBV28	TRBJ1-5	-	CASSLLNADLAQPQHF	TGTGCCAGCAGCCTGCTAAATGCTGACCTAGCTCAGCCCCAGCATTTT
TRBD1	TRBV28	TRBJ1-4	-	CASRSPIGQGREKLFF	TGTGCCAGCCGGTCGCCAATCGGACAGGGGAGGGAAAAACTGTTTTTT
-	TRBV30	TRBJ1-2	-	CAWSGGHGYTF	TGTGCCTGGAGCGGTGGGCATGGCTACACCTTC
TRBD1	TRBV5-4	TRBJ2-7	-	CASSLGTGVRSYEQYF	TGTGCCAGCAGCTTGGGGACAGGGGTAAGGTCCTACGAGCAGTACTTC
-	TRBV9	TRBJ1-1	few	CASSPRPSLF	TGTGCCAGCAGCCCTCGACCCAGCCTCTTT
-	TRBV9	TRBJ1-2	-	CASSVGGAGGYTF	TGTGCCAGCAGCGTAGGGGGCGCCGGTGGCTACACCTTC
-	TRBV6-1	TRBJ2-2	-	CTLRDANTGELFF	TGCACCCTCAGGGACGCGAACACCGGGGAGCTGTTTTTT
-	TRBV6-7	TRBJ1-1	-	CASLPGRFRNTEAFF	TGTGCCAGCTTGCCGGGTCGTTTTAGGAACACTGAAGCTTTCTTT